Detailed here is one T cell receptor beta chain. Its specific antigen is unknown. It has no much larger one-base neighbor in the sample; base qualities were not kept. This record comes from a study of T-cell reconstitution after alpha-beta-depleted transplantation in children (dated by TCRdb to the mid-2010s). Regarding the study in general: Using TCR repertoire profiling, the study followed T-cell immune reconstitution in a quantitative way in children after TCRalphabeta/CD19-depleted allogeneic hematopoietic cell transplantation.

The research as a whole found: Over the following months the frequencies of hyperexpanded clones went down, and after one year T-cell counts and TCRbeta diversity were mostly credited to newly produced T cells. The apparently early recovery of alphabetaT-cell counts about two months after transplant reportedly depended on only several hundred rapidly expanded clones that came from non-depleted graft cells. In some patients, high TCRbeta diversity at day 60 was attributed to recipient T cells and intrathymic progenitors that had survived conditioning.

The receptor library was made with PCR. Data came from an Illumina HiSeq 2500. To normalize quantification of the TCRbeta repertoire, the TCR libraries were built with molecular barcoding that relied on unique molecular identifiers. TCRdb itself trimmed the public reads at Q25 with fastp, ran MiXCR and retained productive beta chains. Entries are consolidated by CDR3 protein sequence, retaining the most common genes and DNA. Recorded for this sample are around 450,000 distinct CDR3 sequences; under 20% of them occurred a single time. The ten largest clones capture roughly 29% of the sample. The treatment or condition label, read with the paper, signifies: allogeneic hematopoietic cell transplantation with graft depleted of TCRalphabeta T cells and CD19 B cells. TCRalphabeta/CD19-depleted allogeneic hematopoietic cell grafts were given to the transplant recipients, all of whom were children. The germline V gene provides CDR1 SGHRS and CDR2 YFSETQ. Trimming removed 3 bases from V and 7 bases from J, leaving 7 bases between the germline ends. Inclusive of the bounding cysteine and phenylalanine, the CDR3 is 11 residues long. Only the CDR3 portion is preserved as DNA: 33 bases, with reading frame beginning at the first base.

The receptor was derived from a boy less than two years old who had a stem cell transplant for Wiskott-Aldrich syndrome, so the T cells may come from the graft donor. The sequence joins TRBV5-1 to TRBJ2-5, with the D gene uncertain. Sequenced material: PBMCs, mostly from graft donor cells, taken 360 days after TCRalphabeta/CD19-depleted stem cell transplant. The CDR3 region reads CASSSSGTQYF. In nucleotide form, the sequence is TGCGCCAGCAGCTCCTCGGGGACCCAGTACTTC.